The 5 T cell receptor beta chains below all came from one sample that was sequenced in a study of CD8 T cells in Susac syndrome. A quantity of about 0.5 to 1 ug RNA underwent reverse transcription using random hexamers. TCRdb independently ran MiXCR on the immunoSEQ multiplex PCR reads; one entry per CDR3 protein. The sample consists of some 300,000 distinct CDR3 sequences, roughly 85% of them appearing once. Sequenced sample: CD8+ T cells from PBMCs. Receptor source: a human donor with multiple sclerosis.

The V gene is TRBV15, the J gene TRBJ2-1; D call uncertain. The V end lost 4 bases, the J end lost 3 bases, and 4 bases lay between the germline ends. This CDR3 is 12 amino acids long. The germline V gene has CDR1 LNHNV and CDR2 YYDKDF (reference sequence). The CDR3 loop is CATSINYNEQFF. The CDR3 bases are TGTGCCACCAGCATAAACTACAATGAGCAGTTCTTC.

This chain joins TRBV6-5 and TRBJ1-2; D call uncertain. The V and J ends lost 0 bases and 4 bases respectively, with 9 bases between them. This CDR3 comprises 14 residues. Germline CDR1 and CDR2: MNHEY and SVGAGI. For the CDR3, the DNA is TGTGCCAGCAGTTACTCGGTCCAGTCCTATGGCTACACCTTC. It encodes CASSYSVQSYGYTF.

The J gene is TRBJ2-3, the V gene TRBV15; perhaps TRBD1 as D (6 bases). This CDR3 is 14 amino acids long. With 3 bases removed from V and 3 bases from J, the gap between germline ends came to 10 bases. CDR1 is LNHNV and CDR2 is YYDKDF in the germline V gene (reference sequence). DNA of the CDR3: TGTGCCACCAGCAGCCAGGGGCTGACAGATACGCAGTATTTT. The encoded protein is CATSSQGLTDTQYF.

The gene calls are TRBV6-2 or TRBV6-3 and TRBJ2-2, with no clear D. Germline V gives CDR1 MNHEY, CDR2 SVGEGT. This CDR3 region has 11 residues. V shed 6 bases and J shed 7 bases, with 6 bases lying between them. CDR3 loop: CASSKDGELFF. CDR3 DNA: TGTGCCAGCAGCAAAGACGGGGAGCTGTTTTTT.

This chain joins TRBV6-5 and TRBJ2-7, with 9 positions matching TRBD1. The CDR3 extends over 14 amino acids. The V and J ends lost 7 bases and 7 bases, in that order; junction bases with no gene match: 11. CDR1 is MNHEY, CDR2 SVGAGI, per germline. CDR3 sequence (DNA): TGTGCCAGCACCCCCGGACAGGGGACTCGGGAGCAGTACTTC. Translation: CASTPGQGTREQYF.